This TCR beta chain was recovered during a study of T cells in Graves' hyperthyroidism and ophthalmopathy. The table lists this clonotype with a few counts. Graves' hyperthyroidism was deemed stable absent ophthalmopathy progression within 18 months. Amplification yielded TCR beta CDR3 regions, with RNA transcripts as the source. When the TCR CDR3 underwent first-round RT-PCR, the HTBI primer set was used. TCRdb re-analysed the multiplex PCR reads in MiXCR, keeping a single row per CDR3 protein. Among fewer than 650,000 distinct CDR3 sequences, approximately 15% were seen once, and the ten largest hold approximately 15%. There are 15 residues in the CDR3. Germline CDR1 KGHSH, CDR2 LQKENI. The junction had 6 bases not matched to a gene; V was cut back by 3 bases and J by 3 bases.

Sequencing input: blood. The clonotype comes from a woman between 35 and 50 years old with Graves' hyperthyroidism. The chain is built from TRBV18 and TRBJ2-7; 9 nucleotides match TRBD1. Written as DNA, the CDR3 is TGTGCCAGCTCACCGACGGGACAGGGCTTCTACGAGCAGTACTTC. This translates into CASSPTGQGFYEQYF. Combining the CDR3 with reference TRBV18 and TRBJ2-7 gives the whole variable domain NAGVMQNPRHLVRRRGQEARLRCSPMKGHSHVYWYRQLPEEGLKFMVYLQKENIIDESGMPKERFSAEFPKEGPSILRIQQVVRGDSAAYFCASSPTGQGFYEQYFGPGTRLTVT.